Following are 2 T cell receptor beta chains from one sample sequenced in a study of blood T cells in healthy people across ages (dated by TCRdb to between 2015 and 2016). The method behind the library was 5' RACE. Sequencing was performed on an Illumina HiSeq 2500. A second PCR of roughly 7 to 11 cycles was performed with a sample-barcoded 5' primer and a J-beta primer mix. TCRdb reworked the public reads: Q25 trimming with fastp, MiXCR clone assembly, productive beta chains retained. All rows with the same CDR3 protein become a single entry with the most common DNA and genes. In this sample the table shows hundreds of thousands of distinct CDR3 sequences, about 43% of which occur a single time. Of the sample, about 30% falls within the top ten clones. Sequencing was carried out using blood. All receptors come from an older man in good health.

Concerning this clonotype: A read error may be the cause here, since a much bigger clone is one base away. This sequence joins TRBV6-5 and TRBJ2-7; possibly TRBD2 for D (5 bases). The J call may be mistaken, given a closer DNA end match to TRBJ2-5. Germline V gene sequence: CDR1 MNHEY, CDR2 SVGAGI. CDR3 length: 11 residues. Here the CDR3 reads CVSSTGETQYF. CDR3 DNA: TGTGTCAGCAGCACGGGGGAGACCCAGTACTTC.

Details on this clonotype: A much larger clone sits a single nucleotide away, making a read error possible. The gene calls are TRBV29-1 and TRBJ2-1; 8 bases line up with TRBD2. V trimming: 4 bases; J trimming: 7 bases; junction bases outside the gene matches: 9. Germline V CDR1 and CDR2: SQVTM, ANQGSEA. This CDR3 is 14 amino acids long. CDR3 sequence: CSVGTSRRYNEQFF. Written as DNA, the CDR3 is TGCAGCGTTGGGACTAGCAGGAGGTATAATGAGCAGTTCTTC.